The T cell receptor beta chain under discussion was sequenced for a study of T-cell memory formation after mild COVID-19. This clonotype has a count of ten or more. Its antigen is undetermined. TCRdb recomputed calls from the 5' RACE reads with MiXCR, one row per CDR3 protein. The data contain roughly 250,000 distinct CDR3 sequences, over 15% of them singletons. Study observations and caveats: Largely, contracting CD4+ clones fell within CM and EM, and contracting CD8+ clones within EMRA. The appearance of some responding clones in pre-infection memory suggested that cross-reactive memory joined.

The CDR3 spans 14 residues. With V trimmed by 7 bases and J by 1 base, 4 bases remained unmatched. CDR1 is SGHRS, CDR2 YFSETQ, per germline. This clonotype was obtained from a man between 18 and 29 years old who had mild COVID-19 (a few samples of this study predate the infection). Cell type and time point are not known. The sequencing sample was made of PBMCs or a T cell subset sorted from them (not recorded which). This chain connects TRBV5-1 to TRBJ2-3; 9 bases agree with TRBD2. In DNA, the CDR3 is TGCGCCAGCCAACCTAGCGGGGGCACAGATACGCAGTATTTT. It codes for CASQPSGGTDTQYF.